This T cell receptor (beta chain) was identified in a study of T cell responses to AZD1222 COVID-19 vaccine. Here immunoSEQ multiplex PCR was the method, and the copy in TCRdb shows in-frame clones only, minus some. The sample contains 150,000 to 200,000 clones, 85% to 90% of which appear only once. Study findings and constraints: Dominant at 160-218 and 743-854, vaccine-associated CD4 TCRs also spanned spike.

This clone was detected only once. Its target is unknown. This CDR3 spans 17 amino acids. Germline CDR1 reads LNHDA; CDR2 reads SQIVND (reference sequence). Germline trimming cut 4 bases from V and 0 bases from J; bases unmatched to any gene: 9. The J gene is TRBJ1-3, the V gene TRBV19, with 7 bases that match TRBD1. The sequencing here drew on peripheral blood, taken on day 0 of AZD1222 vaccination. This receptor was obtained from an adult in good health. As DNA, the CDR3 is TGTGCCAGTAGTAGGGCCGGACAGGTCCACTCTGGAAACACCATATATTTT. Translation: CASSRAGQVHSGNTIYF.